The sequence of this TCR beta chain was determined in a study of T cell responses to AZD1222 COVID-19 vaccine. Study results and caveats: The donor group comprised mostly white British people and more females; the analysis possibly underestimated clonal diversity. Reportedly, nearly half of unique spike TCRs recognized epitopes outside B.1.351/B.1.1.7 mutations.

CDR1 is MNHEY and CDR2 is SVGEGT in the germline V gene. The CDR3 is 15 residues long. V lost 4 bases, J lost 2 bases, and 15 bases lay in between. With regard to this clone: What it recognizes is unknown.

The data were produced by immunoSEQ multiplex PCR, yet TCRdb's version contains in-frame clones alone and is incomplete. The table lists around 140,000 clones, roughly 87% of them singletons. The source is an adult in good health. The rearrangement uses TRBV6-2 or TRBV6-3 and TRBJ2-7; D remains unclear. This specimen was peripheral blood, taken on day 0 of AZD1222 vaccination. CDR3 residues: CASSLGRGLTYEQYF. The CDR3 DNA is TGTGCCAGCAGTTTAGGGCGAGGATTAACCTACGAGCAGTACTTC.